Detailed here is one T cell receptor beta chain. The time point here: blood from clinic visit 5 months post-surgery; TSC patient then seizure free. Assay: immunoSEQ multiplex PCR; the TCRdb copy retains only in-frame clones and omits some. The repertoire holds a few hundred thousand clones, with over 90% as singletons. This record comes from a study of brain T cells in children with intractable seizures. The CDR3 has 15 residues. V lost 4 bases, J lost 0 bases, and 6 bases stayed unmatched. Germline loops: CDR1 SGHDN, CDR2 FVKESK. The V and J genes are TRBV14 and TRBJ2-7; 7 nucleotides line up with TRBD1. The TCR sequence derives from a boy under two years old with tuberous sclerosis and intractable seizures. Sequenced here: peripheral blood, sampled about 5 months after surgery. The CDR3 DNA reads as TGTGCCAGCAGCCCCATGGGACAGCTCTCCTACGAGCAGTACTTC. Its protein product is CASSPMGQLSYEQYF.